This TCR beta chain comes out of a study of cytomegalovirus exposure and HLA in healthy donors. Findings and limits, study-wide: Confirmation in vitro established that a few CMV-associated chains were specific for CMV antigens.

Comments on this clone: Its antigen is unidentified.

The V segment lost 6 bases and the J segment 6 bases; nucleotides outside the gene matches: 8. The CDR3 totals 13 residues. CDR1 and CDR2 from the germline V gene are LNHDA and SQIVND (reference sequence). The PCR was carried out with 60 Vbeta primers and 13 Jbeta primers. TCRdb's copy holds only in-frame clones and misses some; the assay was immunoSEQ multiplex PCR. Among 200,000 to 250,000 clones listed, around nine tenths were seen once. Although they were nominally healthy when sampled, donors likely had unrecorded immune exposures. The TCR was taken from a woman aged 18-29 years in good health and CMV-seronegative. Material for sequencing was PBMCs. The chain employs TRBV19 and TRBJ2-7; 7 bases align to TRBD1. CDR3 protein: CASSDRVSGEQYF. In DNA, the CDR3 is TGTGCCAGTAGCGACAGGGTATCAGGCGAGCAGTACTTC.